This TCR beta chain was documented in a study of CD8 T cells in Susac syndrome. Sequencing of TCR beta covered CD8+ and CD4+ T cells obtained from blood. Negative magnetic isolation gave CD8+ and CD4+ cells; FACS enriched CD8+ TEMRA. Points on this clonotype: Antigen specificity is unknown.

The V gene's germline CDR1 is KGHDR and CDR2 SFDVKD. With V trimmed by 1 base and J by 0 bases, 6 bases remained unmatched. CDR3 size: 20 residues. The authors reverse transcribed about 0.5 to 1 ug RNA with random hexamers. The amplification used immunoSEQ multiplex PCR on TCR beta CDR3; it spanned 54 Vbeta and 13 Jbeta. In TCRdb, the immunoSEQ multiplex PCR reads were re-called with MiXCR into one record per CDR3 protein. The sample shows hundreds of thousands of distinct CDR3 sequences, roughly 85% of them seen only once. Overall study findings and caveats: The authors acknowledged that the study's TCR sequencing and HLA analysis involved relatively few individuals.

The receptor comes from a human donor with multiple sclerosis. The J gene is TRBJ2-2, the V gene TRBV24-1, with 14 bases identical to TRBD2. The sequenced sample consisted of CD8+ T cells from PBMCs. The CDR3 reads CATSDFTGLAGVTNTGELFF. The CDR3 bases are TGTGCCACCAGTGATTTTACGGGACTAGCGGGAGTAACGAACACCGGGGAGCTGTTTTTT.